This T cell receptor beta chain was identified during a study of shared T cell receptors in the human thymus. J was trimmed by 5 bases and V by 0 bases; bases with no gene match: 13. Germline lookup yields CDR1 SNHLY and CDR2 FYNNEI. The CDR3 loop spans 18 amino acids. Measured with immunoSEQ multiplex PCR; TCRdb has only the in-frame clones, and not every one. The sample has hundreds of thousands of clones, approximately 88% seen once. This clone has just one count. This sample was also put to use in a study of human thymus T cells. From that second work: It was from resections taken during corrective heart surgery that the thymus tissue came.

The TCR comes from a boy in the first two years of life with a congenital heart defect. Sequenced material: thymocytes. This rearrangement joins TRBV2 to TRBJ2-5, with 9 bases aligning to TRBD2. The CDR3 sequence is CASSEADLAGETRETQYF. The CDR3 nucleotides read TGTGCCAGCAGTGAAGCTGACTTAGCGGGAGAAACGAGGGAGACCCAGTACTTC.